The 10 T cell receptor beta chains presented below share a single source sample, sequenced in a study of cytotoxic CD8 clonotypes in ibrutinib-treated CLL. Using immunoSEQ multiplex PCR, the repertoire was profiled, and TCRdb retains in-frame clones only, with some absent. The table records tens of thousands of clones, around 81% of them present only once. The material was PBMCs, obtained at disease progression, from a patient treated with ibrutinib. Every receptor here comes from a human donor with chronic lymphocytic leukemia.

V is TRBV9 and J is TRBJ2-1; D not resolved. The CDR3 contains 11 residues. Trimming took off 4 bases at V and 6 bases at J, with 5 bases between the two ends. In germline, CDR1 is SGDLS, CDR2 YYNGEE. Written as DNA, the CDR3 is TGTGCCAGCAGCATGCCCAATGAGCAGTTCTTC. This gives the protein CASSMPNEQFF.

For the CDR3, the DNA is TGCGCCAGCAGCACGGGTACAGTAGATTCACCCCTCCACTTT. Amino acids: CASSTGTVDSPLHF. This chain connects TRBV5-1 to TRBJ1-6; no definite D call. This CDR3 spans 14 amino acids. CDR1 and CDR2 from the germline V gene are SGHRS and YFSETQ. V was cut by 4 bases and J by 8 bases, with 13 bases left in between.

This clone has only one observation. This chain joins TRBV19 and TRBJ2-2; 9 positions agree with TRBD1. The CDR3 sequence is 14 residues long. Per germline, CDR1 LNHDA and CDR2 SQIVND (reference sequence). V was pared by 10 bases and J by 4 bases, with 7 bases of the junction left unmatched. For the CDR3, the DNA is TGTGCCACTGCGGACAGGGGTTTCACCGGGGAGCTGTTTTTT. Translated: CATADRGFTGELFF.

V and J are TRBV14 and TRBJ1-4; the D gene is possibly TRBD1 (6 bases). CDR1 and CDR2 from the germline V gene are SGHDN and FVKESK. The germline V and J ends were trimmed by 2 bases and 8 bases, with 12 bases remaining between them. The CDR3 has 14 amino acids. The CDR3 DNA follows: TGTGCCAGCAGCCAATTTTGGGGACAAGAAAAACTGTTTTTT. Its protein product is CASSQFWGQEKLFF.

This clone was detected once. The chain carries TRBV6-6 and TRBJ1-2; maybe TRBD1 (5 bases). The CDR3 loop spans 15 amino acids. Looked up from germline, CDR1 is MNHNY and CDR2 is SVGAGI (reference sequence). The V end lost 2 bases, the J end lost 0 bases, and 10 bases lay between the germline ends. The CDR3 is CASSYIGGSNYGYTF. CDR3 nucleotides: TGTGCCAGCAGTTACATTGGGGGATCTAACTATGGCTACACCTTC.

In this sample, this clone turned up once. V gene TRBV29-1 combines with J gene TRBJ2-7; 7 nucleotides match TRBD1. The germline V gene has CDR1 SQVTM and CDR2 ANQGSEA. With 6 bases clipped from V and 4 bases from J, the junction kept 3 bases outside the gene matches. This CDR3 has 11 residues. CDR3 sequence: CSVGTVYEQYF. The CDR3 DNA sequence: TGCAGCGTAGGGACAGTATACGAGCAGTACTTC.

This clone appeared a few times. The chain links TRBV30 to TRBJ1-2, with a weak D call TRBD1 (5 bases). V shed 2 bases and J shed 8 bases, with 12 bases lying between them. The CDR3 has 12 amino acids. Germline V gives CDR1 GTSNPN, CDR2 SVGIG (reference sequence). As DNA, the CDR3 is TGTGCCTGGAGTTCGACAGTCGGAGGCTACACCTTC. Translating gives CAWSSTVGGYTF.

The table lists this clone with a few counts. This chain joins TRBV4-2 and TRBJ2-7, with 10 nucleotides matching TRBD2. CDR1 is LGHNA and CDR2 is YNFKEQ in the germline V gene. The CDR3 extends over 16 amino acids. Unmatched junction bases numbered 8, after V lost 0 bases and J lost 6 bases. CDR3 bases: TGTGCCAGCAGCCAAGATACTGCTAGCGGGAGTTCCGAGCAGTACTTC. Translating gives CASSQDTASGSSEQYF.

V gene TRBV19 combines with J gene TRBJ2-5; weak D call: TRBD1 (6 bases). Germline CDR1 LNHDA, CDR2 SQIVND (reference sequence). The CDR3 is 13 residues long. Trimming left V 2 bases short and J 14 bases short, with 18 bases between. The DNA of the CDR3 is TGTGCCAGTAGTATAAATATTCGGACAGACCATTACTTC. Translating it yields CASSINIRTDHYF.

J is TRBJ2-2 and V is TRBV7-2; D gene ambiguous. Trimming pared 1 base from V and 1 base from J, leaving 4 bases between. The V gene's germline CDR1 is SGHTA and CDR2 FQGNSA. The CDR3 is made up of 14 amino acids. In DNA form, the CDR3 reads TGTGCCAGCAGCTTAGAATTGAACACCGGGGAGCTGTTTTTT. Translated: CASSLELNTGELFF.